Given below is one T cell receptor (beta chain) in context. The sample originates from a study of T-cell memory formation after mild COVID-19. This CDR3 comprises 15 residues. Per germline, CDR1 MNHEY and CDR2 SMNVEV (reference sequence). With V trimmed by 8 bases and J by 6 bases, 14 bases remained unmatched. TCRdb reprocessed the 5' RACE reads via MiXCR and lists one record per CDR3 protein. The table shows roughly 5,000 distinct CDR3 sequences, with around 43% occurring only once. The sample was PBMCs or a T cell subset sorted from them (not recorded which). The chain recombines TRBV27 with TRBJ2-5; 8 bases line up with TRBD2. This clonotype originated in an adult who had mild COVID-19 (a few samples of this study predate the infection). Cell type and time point are not known. This chain's CDR3 is CASGLLSGERQTQYF. The CDR3 nucleotides read TGTGCCAGCGGTCTACTTAGCGGGGAGCGACAGACCCAGTACTTC.